Each of the 2 T cell receptor beta chains below was sequenced from the same sample in a study of T-cell reconstitution after alpha-beta-depleted transplantation in children listed by TCRdb under 2016. Library creation used PCR. Sequencer: Illumina HiSeq 2500. TCR libraries were prepared with molecular barcoding, using unique molecular identifiers to normalize TCRbeta repertoire quantification. TCRdb trimmed public reads at Q25 via fastp, called clones via MiXCR and kept in-frame beta chains. When rows share a CDR3 protein, they turn into one entry using the most common DNA and genes. For this sample there are approximately 100,000 distinct CDR3 sequences; 12% appear just once. The ten largest account for around 14% of the sample. This specimen consisted of PBMCs from the stem cell graft donor, obtained from the stem cell graft. The receptors originated from a human donor who donated a stem cell graft to a child with inherited bone marrow failure.

This clonotype was counted many times. The chain carries TRBV28 and TRBJ2-3; a possible D gene is TRBD2 (5 bases). Per the germline V gene, CDR1 is MDHEN and CDR2 is SYDVKM. V was shortened by 6 bases and J by 0 bases, with 13 bases between the two germline ends. The CDR3 spans 15 residues. The CDR3 DNA is TGTGCCAGCAGATCACTAGGGTTTAGCACAGATACGCAGTATTTT. Its translation is CASRSLGFSTDTQYF.

This clonotype was found many times. The chain has TRBV19 and TRBJ1-1; D ambiguous. The ends were cut back, 6 bases at V and 3 bases at J, with 8 bases in the middle. Germline CDR1 is LNHDA and CDR2 is SQIVND (reference sequence). This CDR3 is built from 12 residues. CDR3 nucleotides: TGTGCCAGTAGAAAGTCGGACACTGAAGCTTTCTTT. Encoded protein: CASRKSDTEAFF.